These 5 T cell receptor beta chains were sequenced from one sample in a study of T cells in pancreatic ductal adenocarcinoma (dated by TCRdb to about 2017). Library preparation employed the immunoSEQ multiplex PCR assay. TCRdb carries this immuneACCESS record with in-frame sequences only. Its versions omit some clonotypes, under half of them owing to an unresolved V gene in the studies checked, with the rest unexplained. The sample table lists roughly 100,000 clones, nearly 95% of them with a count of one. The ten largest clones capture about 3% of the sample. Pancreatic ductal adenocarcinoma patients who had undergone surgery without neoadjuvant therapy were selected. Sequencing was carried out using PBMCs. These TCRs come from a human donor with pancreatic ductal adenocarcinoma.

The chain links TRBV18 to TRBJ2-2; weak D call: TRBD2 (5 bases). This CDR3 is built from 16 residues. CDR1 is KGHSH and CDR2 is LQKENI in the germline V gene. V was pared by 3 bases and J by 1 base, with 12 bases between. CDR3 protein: CASSPLDAGNTGELFF. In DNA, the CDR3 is TGTGCCAGCTCACCCTTAGATGCGGGGAACACCGGGGAGCTGTTTTTT.

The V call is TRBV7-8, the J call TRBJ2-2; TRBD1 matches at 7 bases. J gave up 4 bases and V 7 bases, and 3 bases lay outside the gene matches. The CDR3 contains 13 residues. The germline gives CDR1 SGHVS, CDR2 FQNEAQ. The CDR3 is CASKAGGTGELFF. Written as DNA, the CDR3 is TGTGCCAGCAAGGCAGGGGGCACCGGGGAGCTGTTTTTT.

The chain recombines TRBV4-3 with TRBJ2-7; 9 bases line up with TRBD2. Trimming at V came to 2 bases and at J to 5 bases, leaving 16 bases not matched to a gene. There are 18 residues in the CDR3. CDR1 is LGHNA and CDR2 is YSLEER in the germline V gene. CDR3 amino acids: CASSQSAPVAGGRHEQYF. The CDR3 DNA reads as TGCGCCAGCAGCCAAAGCGCGCCCGTCGCGGGAGGGAGACACGAGCAGTACTTC.

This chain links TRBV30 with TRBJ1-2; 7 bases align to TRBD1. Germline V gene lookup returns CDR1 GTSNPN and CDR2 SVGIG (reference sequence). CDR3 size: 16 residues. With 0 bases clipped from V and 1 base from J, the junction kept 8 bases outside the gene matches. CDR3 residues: CAWSVAGGAFNYGYTF. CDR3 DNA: TGTGCCTGGAGTGTGGCAGGGGGTGCTTTTAACTATGGCTACACCTTC.

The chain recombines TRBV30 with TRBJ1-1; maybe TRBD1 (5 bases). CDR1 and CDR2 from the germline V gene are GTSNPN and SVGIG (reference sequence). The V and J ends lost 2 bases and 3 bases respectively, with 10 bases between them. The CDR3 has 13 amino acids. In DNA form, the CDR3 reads TGTGCCTGGAGTACACAGGAAGACACTGAAGCTTTCTTT. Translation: CAWSTQEDTEAFF.